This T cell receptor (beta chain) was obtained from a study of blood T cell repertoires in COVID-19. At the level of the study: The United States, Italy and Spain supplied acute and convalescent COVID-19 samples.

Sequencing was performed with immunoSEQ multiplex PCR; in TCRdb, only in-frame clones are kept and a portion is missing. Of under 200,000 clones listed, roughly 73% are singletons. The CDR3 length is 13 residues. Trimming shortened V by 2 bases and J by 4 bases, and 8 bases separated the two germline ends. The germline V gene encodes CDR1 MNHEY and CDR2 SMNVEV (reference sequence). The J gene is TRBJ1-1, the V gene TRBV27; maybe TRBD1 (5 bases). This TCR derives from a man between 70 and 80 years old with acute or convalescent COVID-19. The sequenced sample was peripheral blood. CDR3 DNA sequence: TGTGCCAGCAGTTTAGCAGGGCCCACTGAAGCTTTCTTT. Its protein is CASSLAGPTEAFF.